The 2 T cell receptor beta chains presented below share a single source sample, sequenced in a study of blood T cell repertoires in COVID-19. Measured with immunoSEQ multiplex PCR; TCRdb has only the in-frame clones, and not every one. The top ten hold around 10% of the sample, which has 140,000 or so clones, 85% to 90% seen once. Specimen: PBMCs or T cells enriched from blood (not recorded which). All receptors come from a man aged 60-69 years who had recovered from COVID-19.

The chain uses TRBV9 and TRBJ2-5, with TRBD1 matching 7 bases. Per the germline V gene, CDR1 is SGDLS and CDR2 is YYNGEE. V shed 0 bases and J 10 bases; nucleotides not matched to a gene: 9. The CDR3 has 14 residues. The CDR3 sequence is CASSVGTGGVRQYF. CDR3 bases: TGTGCCAGCAGCGTAGGGACAGGCGGTGTGCGCCAGTACTTC.

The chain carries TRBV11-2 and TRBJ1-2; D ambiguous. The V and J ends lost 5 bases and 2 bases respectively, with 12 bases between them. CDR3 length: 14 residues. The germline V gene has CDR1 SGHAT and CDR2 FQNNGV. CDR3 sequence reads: CASSPPVPNYGYTF. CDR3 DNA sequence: TGTGCCAGCAGCCCCCCGGTACCAAACTATGGCTACACCTTC.